Following are 25 T cell receptor beta chains from one sample sequenced in a study of CD8 T cell repertoires and influenza. Regarding the study as a whole: The M1-specific TCR beta repertoire of every donor was dominated by TRBV19, at roughly 57.1% to 89.5%. Only about half of M1-specific TCRs carried the canonical 11-mer xRSx CDR3beta motif.

Between roughly 95 and 300 ng of total RNA was reverse transcribed into template cDNA. Profiled with immunoSEQ multiplex PCR; TCRdb holds only in-frame clones, not every one. Its clone listing holds roughly 75 clones. CD8 T cells were restimulated weekly for approximately 19 days with peptide-pulsed (approximately 1 uM) irradiated TAP-deficient T2 cells. Sample: M1 dextramer-binding CD8+ T cells from cultured PBMCs. Described subset: CD8 T cells sorted as dextramer-positive for the influenza matrix M1 58-66 peptide. The receptors stem from a person aged 18 to 29 in good health.

The chain recombines TRBV25-1 with TRBJ2-7; TRBD2 agrees at 13 bases. V dropped 6 bases and J dropped 2; count of bases not matched to a gene: 4. This CDR3 has 15 residues. The germline V gene has CDR1 MGHDK and CDR2 SYGVNS. DNA of the CDR3: TGTGCCAGCAGGGGACTAGCGGGAATAACCTACGAGCAGTACTTC. Translating it yields CASRGLAGITYEQYF.

The chain links TRBV19 to TRBJ2-7, with a possible D match to TRBD2 (5 bases). The CDR3 has 13 residues. Trimming removed 3 bases at V and 5 bases at J, with 11 bases between. Per germline, CDR1 LNHDA and CDR2 SQIVND (reference sequence). Here the CDR3 DNA reads TGTGCCAGTAGTATTTTTTCGGGGAACGAGCAGTACTTC. This gives the protein CASSIFSGNEQYF.

CDR3 sequence: CASSQRSSGELFF. CDR3 nucleotides: TGTGCCAGTAGTCAGCGGTCTTCCGGGGAGCTGTTTTTT. The rearrangement joins TRBV19 to TRBJ2-2, with D perhaps TRBD2 (5 bases). Trimming took off 5 bases at V and 6 bases at J, with 10 bases between the two ends. This CDR3 comprises 13 residues. Germline CDR1 and CDR2: LNHDA and SQIVND (reference sequence).

The V gene is TRBV2, the J gene TRBJ2-2, with D perhaps matching TRBD2 (5 bases). Germline-derived CDR1 and CDR2 are SNHLY and FYNNEI. V was trimmed by 3 bases and J by 3 bases, leaving 20 bases between them. The CDR3 sequence is 18 residues long. CDR3 protein: CASSDRRIGGVDTGELFF. The DNA for the CDR3 is TGTGCCAGCAGTGATAGACGGATAGGAGGCGTCGACACCGGGGAGCTGTTTTTT.

Turning to this clone: A read error is likely here: a far larger clone is one base away. This chain joins TRBV19 and TRBJ2-2; unclear D gene. Germline-derived CDR1 and CDR2 are LNHDA and SQIVND (reference sequence). The CDR3 covers 13 residues. Trimming pared 4 bases from V and 4 bases from J, leaving 7 bases between. CDR3 loop: CASSKWSTGELFF. The CDR3 nucleotides are TGTGCCAGTAGTAAGTGGAGCACCGGGGAGCTGTTTTTT.

This clone appeared once. The CDR3 sequence is CASIRSEDTQYF. The CDR3 DNA is TGTGCCAGTATCCGGTCCGAAGATACGCAGTATTTT. The gene calls are TRBV19 and TRBJ2-3; D is ambiguous. The V end was cut by 7 bases, the J end by 5 bases, with 10 bases between. This CDR3 contains 12 residues. Germline loops: CDR1 LNHDA, CDR2 SQIVND (reference sequence).

This clone is deemed large. The CDR3 spells CASSIRSTAEAFF. The DNA for the CDR3 is TGTGCCAGTAGTATAAGATCGACAGCCGAAGCTTTCTTT. J is TRBJ1-1 and V is TRBV19; the D gene is possibly TRBD1 (5 bases). V lost 2 bases to trimming and J lost 8 bases, with 12 bases between them. Per the germline V gene, CDR1 is LNHDA and CDR2 is SQIVND (reference sequence). The CDR3 has 13 amino acids.

Here the CDR3 DNA reads TGTGCCAGCAGTCTCACCCTAGCACCCACCTACGAGCAGTACTTC. This translates into CASSLTLAPTYEQYF. The chain has TRBV6-6 and TRBJ2-7; weak D call: TRBD2 (5 bases). Germline V CDR1 and CDR2: MNHNY, SVGAGI (reference sequence). This CDR3 region has 15 residues. Trimming removed 5 bases at V and 2 bases at J, with 16 bases between.

The chain combines TRBV9 with TRBJ2-5, with 8 bases lining up with TRBD2. Trimming cost V 4 bases and J 5 bases; bases outside gene matches: 10. The CDR3 totals 15 residues. Germline CDR1 and CDR2: SGDLS and YYNGEE. In DNA form, the CDR3 reads TGTGCCAGCAGCCCCAGCGGGAGTAGTTTGGAGACCCAGTACTTC. It yields the protein CASSPSGSSLETQYF. Supplemented by reference TRBV9 and TRBJ2-5, the full variable domain reads DSGVTQTPKHLITATGQRVTLRCSPRSGDLSVYWYQQSLDQGLQFLIQYYNGEERAKGNILERFSAQQFPDLHSELNLSSLELGDSALYFCASSPSGSSLETQYFGPGTRLLVL.

This clone is judged large. V usage is TRBV19 and J usage is TRBJ2-1; tentatively, D is TRBD2 (5 bases). The CDR3 is 13 residues long. Germline values: CDR1 LNHDA, CDR2 SQIVND (reference sequence). Trimming pared 2 bases from V and 9 bases from J, leaving 11 bases between. This CDR3 reads CASSIRSGSEQFF. The CDR3 coding sequence is TGTGCCAGTAGTATAAGGTCGGGGAGTGAGCAGTTCTTC.

The chain combines TRBV19 with TRBJ2-3, with D perhaps TRBD2 (5 bases). The CDR3 is 12 amino acids. Germline CDR1 reads LNHDA; CDR2 reads SQIVND (reference sequence). Written as DNA, the CDR3 is TGTGGTAGCCAGCGGAGCACAGATACGCAGTATTTT. Amino acid sequence: CGSQRSTDTQYF.

As concerns this clone: This may stem from a read error, because a much larger clone lies one nucleotide away. The chain is built from TRBV19 and TRBJ2-7; D not certain. CDR3 length equals 13 residues. Germline assignment: CDR1 LNHDA and CDR2 SQIVND (reference sequence). The CDR3 region is CVSSIRSAYEQYF. The CDR3 nucleotides read TGTGTCAGTAGTATCCGGTCGGCCTACGAGCAGTACTTC.

This rearrangement joins TRBV28 to TRBJ2-3, with 7 bases lining up with TRBD2. V was clipped by 2 bases and J by 1 base; unmatched bases: 6. This CDR3 has 16 amino acids. Looked up from germline, CDR1 is MDHEN and CDR2 is SYDVKM. The CDR3 DNA follows: TGTGCCAGCAGTTTAAGTCAGGGACTACGCACAGATACGCAGTATTTT. Protein: CASSLSQGLRTDTQYF.

In regard to this clone: It is likely a read error: a sequence one base away is far more abundant. The chain carries TRBV18 and TRBJ2-7; D may be TRBD2 (5 bases). Germline V CDR1 and CDR2: KGHSH, LQKENI. This CDR3 comprises 13 residues. The ends were cut back, 3 bases at V and 3 bases at J, with 9 bases in the middle. The CDR3 DNA sequence: TGTGCCAGCTCACCTGTCGGGATCTACGAGCAGTACTTC. It translates to CASSPVGIYEQYF.

This chain links TRBV19 with TRBJ2-7; 9 bases line up with TRBD1. The germline gives CDR1 LNHDA, CDR2 SQIVND (reference sequence). This CDR3 is built from 16 residues. The trim removed 3 bases at V and 3 bases at J, leaving 9 bases unmatched. CDR3 DNA: TGTGCCAGTAGTATCCCGAGGGGACAGGGAGGCTACGAGCAGTACTTC. As protein: CASSIPRGQGGYEQYF.

The V and J genes are TRBV12-5 and TRBJ1-2; 7 nucleotides agree with TRBD1. This CDR3 is built from 13 residues. Germline values: CDR1 LGHNT, CDR2 FRNRAP. V lost 6 bases, J lost 4 bases, and 5 bases stayed unmatched. DNA for the CDR3: TGTGCTAGTGGGGACAGGATTCTCTATGGCTACACCTTC. Translating it yields CASGDRILYGYTF.

This chain uses TRBV23-1 with TRBJ1-2; weak D call: TRBD1 (5 bases). TRBV23-1 qualifies as an ORF whose function is uncertain. The length of the CDR3 is 10 residues. The CDR3 DNA sequence: TGCCCGGGCAGGGTAAATGGCTACACCTTC. This translates into CPGRVNGYTF.

The J gene is TRBJ2-1, the V gene TRBV10-3; the match to TRBD2 covers 8 bases. This CDR3 comprises 14 residues. CDR1 is ENHRY and CDR2 is SYGVKD in the germline V gene. The J segment lost 5 bases and the V segment lost 2 bases, leaving 2 bases of the junction unmatched. The CDR3 region is CAISESGRDNEQFF. The CDR3 region has the DNA TGTGCCATCAGTGAGAGCGGGAGAGACAATGAGCAGTTCTTC.

This clone rates as hyperexpanded. This chain joins TRBV18 and TRBJ2-7; TRBD2 might be the D (5 bases). This CDR3 region has 13 residues. The V gene lost 3 bases and the J gene lost 5 bases, with 11 bases spanning the gap. Germline V gene sequence: CDR1 KGHSH, CDR2 LQKENI. The chain's CDR3 is CASSPVGIDEQYF. The CDR3 coding sequence is TGTGCCAGCTCACCTGTCGGGATCGACGAGCAGTACTTC.

The chain uses TRBV18 and TRBJ2-7; 7 bases map to TRBD1. Unmatched junction bases numbered 6, after V lost 3 bases and J lost 4 bases. The germline V gene has CDR1 KGHSH and CDR2 LQKENI. CDR3 length equals 14 residues. The CDR3 protein is CASSPTGVVYEQYF. The CDR3 coding sequence is TGTGCCAGCTCACCTACAGGGGTAGTTTACGAGCAGTACTTC.

Concerning this clone itself: At one of its ends the junction is not consistent with the germline gene, which may arise from a read error. The CDR3 protein is CASSARWGSQETQYF. The DNA for the CDR3 is TGTGCTAGCAGCGCCCGATGGGGCTCGCAAGAGACCCAGTACTTC. The chain is built from TRBV7-7 and TRBJ2-5; tentative D call: TRBD1 (5 bases). CDR1 SSHAT and CDR2 FNYEAQ come from the germline V gene (reference sequence). CDR3 length: 15 residues.

The J gene is TRBJ2-7, the V gene TRBV27; no clear D gene. The CDR3 runs to 14 residues. V lost 5 bases, J lost 0 bases, and 11 bases lay in between. Germline values: CDR1 MNHEY, CDR2 SMNVEV (reference sequence). The CDR3 DNA reads as TGTGCCAGCAGTGACGACGGGTTCTCCTACGAGCAGTACTTC. This translates into CASSDDGFSYEQYF.

The chain uses TRBV7-9 and TRBJ2-5; 10 bases match TRBD1. CDR3 size: 15 residues. Per germline, CDR1 SEHNR and CDR2 FQNEAQ (reference sequence). The junction had 10 bases not matched to a gene; V was cut back by 7 bases and J by 5 bases. CDR3 nucleotide sequence: TGTGCCAGCAATCCTGGACAGGGGGATGTGGAGACCCAGTACTTC. Its translation: CASNPGQGDVETQYF.

This clone appeared a few times. The chain joins TRBV13 to TRBJ2-1, with D maybe TRBD1 (6 bases). The ends were cut back, 5 bases at V and 5 bases at J, with 16 bases in the middle. The CDR3 consists of 15 residues. CDR1 PRHDT and CDR2 FYEKMQ come from the germline V gene (reference sequence). The CDR3 DNA is TGTGCCAGCAGCACACCGGGACAAGGTCACAATGAGCAGTTCTTC. This gives the protein CASSTPGQGHNEQFF.

The chain carries TRBV9 and TRBJ2-2; maybe TRBD2 (6 bases). This CDR3 is 15 amino acids long. Germline CDR1 reads SGDLS; CDR2 reads YYNGEE. V was clipped by 1 base and J by 4 bases, with 11 bases between them. The CDR3 loop reads CASSVPTAGTGELFF. The DNA for the CDR3 is TGTGCCAGCAGCGTACCCACAGCGGGCACCGGGGAGCTGTTTTTT.